Below, 14 T cell receptor beta chains from the same sample are listed, as sequenced in a study of blood T cell repertoires in COVID-19. TCRdb's table, derived via immunoSEQ multiplex PCR, lists solely in-frame clones and lacks some. The data hold approximately 90,000 clones, with 70% to 90% observed a single time. Sequencing was carried out using peripheral blood. Source of these receptors: an elderly woman with acute or convalescent COVID-19.

V usage is TRBV28 and J usage is TRBJ2-5; TRBD1 agrees at 7 bases. The V and J ends lost 8 bases and 5 bases, in that order; junction bases with no gene match: 11. The CDR3 is 14 residues long. Germline values: CDR1 MDHEN, CDR2 SYDVKM. CDR3 loop: CASSGTVDLETQYF. CDR3 sequence (DNA): TGTGCCAGCTCCGGGACAGTGGACTTGGAGACCCAGTACTTC.

The gene calls are TRBV5-1 and TRBJ1-2; D possibly corresponds to TRBD1 (5 bases). Germline CDR1 reads SGHRS; CDR2 reads YFSETQ. The V and J ends lost 0 bases and 5 bases respectively, with 14 bases between them. This CDR3 has 15 residues. CDR3 protein: CASSLAEGGAYGYTF. Here the CDR3 DNA reads TGCGCCAGCAGCTTGGCCGAGGGAGGGGCATATGGCTACACCTTC.

The chain links TRBV2 to TRBJ1-6; no reliable D call. V lost 1 base and J lost 9, with 7 bases in between. The CDR3 contains 13 residues. CDR1 SNHLY and CDR2 FYNNEI come from the germline V gene. This CDR3 is CASSEGIFSPLHF. CDR3 DNA sequence: TGTGCCAGCAGTGAAGGTATTTTTTCACCCCTCCACTTT. The complete variable domain, with remaining parts taken from reference TRBV2 and TRBJ1-6, reads EPEVTQTPSHQVTQMGQEVILRCVPISNHLYFYWYRQILGQKVEFLVSFYNNEISEKSEIFDDQFSVERPDGSNFTLKIRSTKLEDSAMYFCASSEGIFSPLHFGNGTRLTVT.

This clone was detected a few times. The chain is built from TRBV7-3 and TRBJ1-1, with D perhaps TRBD1 (5 bases). The germline CDR1 and CDR2 sequences are SGHTA and FQGTGA. V lost 5 bases and J 4 bases, leaving 11 bases between the germline ends. The CDR3 is made up of 13 amino acids. The CDR3 here is CASSAQGSTEAFF. In DNA form, the CDR3 reads TGTGCCAGCAGCGCGCAGGGTAGCACTGAAGCTTTCTTT. Looking up the rest from reference TRBV7-3 and TRBJ1-1 gives the full variable domain: GAGVSQTPSNKVTEKGKYVELRCDPISGHTALYWYRQSLGQGPEFLIYFQGTGAADDSGLPNDRFFAVRPEGSVSTLKIQRTERGDSAVYLCASSAQGSTEAFFGQGTRLTVV.

The rearrangement uses TRBV10-3 and TRBJ1-5; tentatively, D is TRBD1 (5 bases). Per germline, CDR1 ENHRY and CDR2 SYGVKD. The CDR3 sequence is 14 residues long. The V and J ends lost 11 bases and 0 bases respectively, with 14 bases between them. The CDR3 sequence: CASSTGLSNQPQHF. CDR3 in DNA: TGTGCCTCCAGCACAGGCCTTAGCAATCAGCCCCAGCATTTT.

The chain recombines TRBV12-5 with TRBJ1-1; tentatively, D is TRBD1 (5 bases). Deletions cut 1 base from V and 4 bases from J, with 13 bases between. This CDR3 spans 15 amino acids. CDR1 LGHNT and CDR2 FRNRAP come from the germline V gene. CDR3: CASGLETGLSTEAFF. CDR3 nucleotide sequence: TGTGCTAGTGGTTTGGAGACGGGACTCAGCACTGAAGCTTTCTTT.

The chain couples TRBV5-1 to TRBJ2-6; D perhaps matches TRBD2 (6 bases). Deletions cut 3 bases from V and 2 bases from J, with 9 bases between. The CDR3 is 15 amino acids. Germline V gene lookup returns CDR1 SGHRS and CDR2 YFSETQ. CDR3 sequence (DNA): TGCGCCAGCAGCTCCGGAGGGCCTGGGGCCAACGTCCTGACTTTC. Translation: CASSSGGPGANVLTF. Using reference TRBV5-1 and TRBJ2-6 for the parts outside the CDR3, the full variable domain is KAGVTQTPRYLIKTRGQQVTLSCSPISGHRSVSWYQQTPGQGLQFLFEYFSETQRNKGNFPGRFSGRQFSNSRSEMNVSTLELGDSALYLCASSSGGPGANVLTFGAGSRLTVL.

V and J are TRBV5-4 and TRBJ2-1, with TRBD2 matching over 11 bases. Germline V lookup: CDR1 SGHNT, CDR2 YYREEE (reference sequence). CDR3 length equals 16 residues. V shed 0 bases, J shed 7 bases, and the junction held 6 bases outside the gene matches. The CDR3 region is CASSLGGLAADNEQFF. The CDR3 nucleotides are TGTGCCAGCAGCTTGGGGGGACTAGCGGCCGATAATGAGCAGTTCTTC.

This sequence joins TRBV6-5 and TRBJ1-2; D possibly corresponds to TRBD1 (5 bases). CDR3 length equals 15 residues. Trimming took 2 bases from V and 7 from J, leaving 17 bases between them. Germline V lookup: CDR1 MNHEY, CDR2 SVGAGI. CDR3 nucleotide sequence: TGTGCCAGCAGTTACCAAGGGGTTGGGGCTCCTGGCTACACCTTC. Protein product: CASSYQGVGAPGYTF.

This chain links TRBV7-6 with TRBJ2-1; 9 bases line up with TRBD2. The J segment lost 3 bases and the V segment lost 1 base, leaving 4 bases of the junction unmatched. The CDR3 has 16 residues. Per the germline V gene, CDR1 is SGHVS and CDR2 is FNYEAQ. The CDR3 is CASSLDRAGGYNEQFF. The CDR3, as DNA: TGTGCCAGCAGCTTAGATCGAGCGGGGGGCTACAATGAGCAGTTCTTC. The whole variable domain, filled in from reference TRBV7-6 and TRBJ2-1, reads GAGVSQSPRYKVTKRGQDVALRCDPISGHVSLYWYRQALGQGPEFLTYFNYEAQQDKSGLPNDRFSAERPEGSISTLTIQRTEQRDSAMYRCASSLDRAGGYNEQFFGPGTRLTVL.

This clone was picked up a small number of times. The CDR3 DNA reads as TGTGCCAGCAGGCCGGACAGGGTGACAGATACGCAGTATTTT. Encoded protein: CASRPDRVTDTQYF. The chain joins TRBV2 to TRBJ2-3; TRBD1 agrees at 8 bases. This CDR3 has 14 residues. V lost 6 bases to trimming and J lost 3 bases; unmatched junction nucleotides: 5. CDR1 and CDR2 (germline): SNHLY, FYNNEI. Filled out from reference TRBV2 and TRBJ2-3, the complete variable domain reads EPEVTQTPSHQVTQMGQEVILRCVPISNHLYFYWYRQILGQKVEFLVSFYNNEISEKSEIFDDQFSVERPDGSNFTLKIRSTKLEDSAMYFCASRPDRVTDTQYFGPGTRLTVL.

The genes are TRBV10-2 and TRBJ2-1; 7 bases are a match to TRBD1. Germline CDR1 is WSHSY and CDR2 is SAAADI. The CDR3 length is 17 residues. V shed 2 bases and J 6 bases; nucleotides not matched to a gene: 13. CDR3 bases: TGCGCCAGCAGTGAGCTCAAACAGGGGTCGCTTGGCAATGAGCAGTTCTTC. Residues: CASSELKQGSLGNEQFF.

V is TRBV10-3 and J is TRBJ2-7; 10 bases match TRBD2. Germline CDR1 and CDR2: ENHRY and SYGVKD. Trimming took 6 bases from V and 1 from J; bases not matched to a gene: 12. The CDR3 runs to 17 residues. CDR3 coding DNA: TGTGCCATCAGGCCGACTAGCGGGTCCCTGGGGTCCTACGAGCAGTACTTC. Translated: CAIRPTSGSLGSYEQYF.

The chain couples TRBV5-1 to TRBJ1-3; D uncertain. This CDR3 spans 13 amino acids. Germline values: CDR1 SGHRS, CDR2 YFSETQ. Trimming shortened V by 7 bases and J by 4 bases, and 12 bases separated the two germline ends. The CDR3 spells CASRRNQGNTIYF. The CDR3 DNA reads TGCGCCAGCCGGCGGAATCAAGGAAACACCATATATTTT. Complete variable domain (other parts from reference TRBV5-1 and TRBJ1-3): KAGVTQTPRYLIKTRGQQVTLSCSPISGHRSVSWYQQTPGQGLQFLFEYFSETQRNKGNFPGRFSGRQFSNSRSEMNVSTLELGDSALYLCASRRNQGNTIYFGEGSWLTVV.